The 21 T cell receptor beta chains reported below all come from one sample, sequenced in a study of OX40 agonist ivuxolimab in advanced cancers. The repertoire was sequenced with immunoSEQ multiplex PCR; TCRdb's copy has only in-frame clones and lacks some. Among nearly 50,000 clones listed, 80% to 90% were seen once. Here the sequenced sample was CD4+ or CD8+ T cells sorted from blood, taken in a trial of the OX40 agonist ivuxolimab. Source of these receptors: an adult with an advanced solid tumor such as melanoma, head and neck, liver or kidney cancer.

The chain carries TRBV6-4 and TRBJ1-1, with D perhaps TRBD1 (6 bases). The V end lost 3 bases, the J end lost 10 bases, and 12 bases lay between the germline ends. Germline V gene data show CDR1 as MRHNA and CDR2 as SNTAGT. The CDR3 sequence is 12 residues long. This CDR3 is CASSEIGGPAFF. CDR3 nucleotide sequence: TGTGCCAGCAGTGAGATCGGGGGGCCAGCTTTCTTT.

This clone was seen a handful of times. V is TRBV10-3 and J is TRBJ1-6; 11 positions agree with TRBD1. This CDR3 comprises 15 residues. The V gene's germline CDR1 is ENHRY and CDR2 SYGVKD. After removal of 6 bases from V and 5 bases from J, the junction contained 3 bases not matched to a gene. The CDR3 is CAIRGQGADNSPLHF. The CDR3 DNA is TGTGCCATCAGAGGACAGGGGGCAGATAATTCACCCCTCCACTTT.

This clone was seen many times. This chain links TRBV12-5 with TRBJ2-7; maybe TRBD1 (6 bases). V lost 2 bases to trimming and J lost 0 bases, with 8 bases between them. The CDR3 is made up of 14 amino acids. CDR1 LGHNT and CDR2 FRNRAP come from the germline V gene. CDR3 in amino acids: CASGLTGNSYEQYF. DNA for the CDR3: TGTGCTAGTGGTTTGACAGGGAACTCCTACGAGCAGTACTTC.

The rearrangement links TRBV6-1 to TRBJ1-5, with D perhaps TRBD1 (5 bases). CDR1 is MNHNS, CDR2 SASEGT, per germline. The CDR3 is 13 amino acids. Trimming took off 5 bases at V and 2 bases at J, with 7 bases between the two ends. The CDR3 DNA sequence: TGTGCCAGCAGTTGGGGGGGCAATCAGCCCCAGCATTTT. Amino acids: CASSWGGNQPQHF.

The DNA of the CDR3 is TGCGCCAGCAGATCCACTAGCGGGAGGGCCTTTAAGGAGCAGTTCTTC. It yields the protein CASRSTSGRAFKEQFF. The V call is TRBV4-1, the J call TRBJ2-1; TRBD2 matches at 13 bases. The CDR3 sequence is 16 residues long. CDR1 MGHRA and CDR2 YSYEKL come from the germline V gene. With V trimmed by 6 bases and J by 10 bases, 12 bases remained unmatched.

V usage is TRBV11-3 and J usage is TRBJ1-1; D is unresolved. The V gene lost 2 bases and the J gene lost 1 base, with 5 bases spanning the gap. Germline loops: CDR1 SGHNT, CDR2 YENEEA. The CDR3 totals 13 residues. CDR3: CASSLYKNTEAFF. The CDR3 nucleotides read TGTGCCAGCAGCTTATACAAGAACACTGAAGCTTTCTTT.

The chain links TRBV4-3 to TRBJ2-5, with 7 bases fitting TRBD1. The germline CDR1 and CDR2 sequences are LGHNA and YSLEER. The CDR3 sequence is 15 residues long. The trim removed 0 bases at V and 2 bases at J, leaving 3 bases unmatched. CDR3: CASSQDWGQQETQYF. The CDR3 DNA sequence: TGCGCCAGCAGCCAAGATTGGGGACAGCAAGAGACCCAGTACTTC.

This sequence joins TRBV19 and TRBJ1-4; D gene uncertain. Germline assignment: CDR1 LNHDA and CDR2 SQIVND (reference sequence). The CDR3 length is 15 residues. V dropped 3 bases and J dropped 5 bases, with 13 bases sitting between them. The CDR3 sequence: CASSMNQVINEKLFF. The DNA for the CDR3 is TGTGCCAGTAGTATGAATCAGGTGATAAATGAAAAACTGTTTTTT.

The V and J genes are TRBV6-5 and TRBJ2-1; TRBD2 aligns across 10 bases. CDR1 MNHEY and CDR2 SVGAGI come from the germline V gene. The CDR3 loop spans 15 amino acids. Trimming cost V 11 bases and J 2 bases; bases outside gene matches: 9. For the CDR3, the DNA is TGTGCCTCTAGGGAAGCGGGAGGGCCCTACAATGAGCAGTTCTTC. Residues: CASREAGGPYNEQFF.

The chain recombines TRBV7-8 with TRBJ2-1; no clear D gene. In germline, CDR1 is SGHVS, CDR2 FQNEAQ. This CDR3 comprises 13 residues. V lost 5 bases and J 4 bases, leaving 9 bases between the germline ends. The CDR3 nucleotides are TGTGCCAGCAGCCATGACAATTACAATGAGCAGTTCTTC. As protein: CASSHDNYNEQFF.

The chain joins TRBV27 to TRBJ1-5; perhaps TRBD1 as D (5 bases). Per germline, CDR1 MNHEY and CDR2 SMNVEV (reference sequence). The CDR3 totals 15 residues. Trimming stripped 2 bases from V and 0 bases from J, with 8 bases between. CDR3: CASSLQGYSNQPQHF. The CDR3 bases are TGTGCCAGCAGTTTACAGGGTTATAGCAATCAGCCCCAGCATTTT.

This chain links TRBV6-1 with TRBJ1-2, with D possibly matching TRBD1 (6 bases). Germline-derived CDR1 and CDR2 are MNHNS and SASEGT. This CDR3 is 15 amino acids long. Trimming took 3 bases from V and 4 from J, leaving 15 bases between them. The CDR3: CASSEAGATIYGYTF. CDR3 coding DNA: TGTGCCAGCAGTGAGGCAGGGGCTACGATCTATGGCTACACCTTC.

In nucleotides, the CDR3 is TGTGCCAGCAGTTACGGCCTCTATGGCTACACCTTC. This gives the protein CASSYGLYGYTF. The V gene is TRBV6-5, the J gene TRBJ1-2; D is unresolved. V lost 2 bases to trimming and J lost 4 bases, with 5 bases between them. There are 12 residues in the CDR3. Germline V gene lookup returns CDR1 MNHEY and CDR2 SVGAGI.

As to this clone: This may be a read error: a much more frequent sequence differs by one nucleotide. The sample holds other DNA sequences that translate to the same CDR3. V and J are TRBV15 and TRBJ1-2; TRBD1 matches 7 bases. The CDR3 runs to 16 residues. Germline V gene data show CDR1 as LNHNV and CDR2 as YYDKDF (reference sequence). The CDR3 reads CATSRDLQGPLHGYTF. For the CDR3, the DNA is TGTGCCACCAGCAGAGATCTACAGGGGCCCCTCCATGGCTACACTTTC.

The chain employs TRBV19 and TRBJ1-2; D gene uncertain. The CDR3 covers 14 residues. Deletions cut 5 bases from V and 8 bases from J, with 18 bases between. Germline lookup yields CDR1 LNHDA and CDR2 SQIVND (reference sequence). The CDR3 DNA reads as TGTGCCAGTAGTGGTATCGGTGGGTTAGGCGGCTACACCTTC. Amino acid sequence: CASSGIGGLGGYTF.

In this sample, this clone turned up a few times. The CDR3 DNA reads as TGTGCCAGTAGTAGGCAGCGCTACTACGAGCAGTACTTC. This gives the protein CASSRQRYYEQYF. The rearrangement uses TRBV19 and TRBJ2-7; D not certain. CDR3 size: 13 residues. Looked up from germline, CDR1 is LNHDA and CDR2 is SQIVND (reference sequence). Trimming cost V 4 bases and J 3 bases, with 10 bases left between them.

Points on this clone: The sample holds other DNA sequences that translate to the same CDR3. The chain couples TRBV7-2 to TRBJ2-7; D unresolved. CDR3 length equals 14 residues. Trimming cost V 0 bases and J 2 bases, with 8 bases left between them. In germline, CDR1 is SGHTA, CDR2 FQGNSA. CDR3 amino acids: CASSLASRTYEQYF. CDR3 nucleotide sequence: TGTGCCAGCAGCTTAGCCAGCAGAACCTACGAGCAGTACTTC.

Only a few counts were recorded for this clone. V is TRBV6-6 and J is TRBJ2-2, with 8 nucleotides matching TRBD2. Trimming took 1 base from V and 0 from J; bases not matched to a gene: 1. CDR1 is MNHNY and CDR2 is SVGAGI in the germline V gene (reference sequence). The CDR3 contains 16 residues. The DNA for the CDR3 is TGTGCCAGCAGTTACTTGGGACTAGCGAACACCGGGGAGCTGTTTTTT. Translation: CASSYLGLANTGELFF.

The V call is TRBV29-1, the J call TRBJ2-3; 13 bases fit TRBD2. Germline trimming cut 4 bases from V and 6 bases from J; bases unmatched to any gene: 7. The CDR3 runs to 15 residues. CDR1 and CDR2 from the germline V gene are SQVTM and ANQGSEA. CDR3 nucleotide sequence: TGCAGCGTTGGGACTAGCGGGAGCGGAGGGGATACGCAGTATTTT. Translated, it gives CSVGTSGSGGDTQYF.

In this sample, this clone turned up a few times. The V and J genes are TRBV4-3 and TRBJ2-1, with TRBD1 identical over 12 bases. The J segment lost 9 bases and the V segment lost 0 bases, leaving 9 bases of the junction unmatched. The CDR3 consists of 17 residues. CDR1 and CDR2 from the germline V gene are LGHNA and YSLEER. CDR3 residues: CASSQDPGGQGAREQFF. CDR3 DNA sequence: TGCGCCAGCAGCCAAGATCCGGGGGGACAGGGGGCCCGTGAGCAGTTCTTC.

V and J are TRBV11-3 and TRBJ2-1; D call uncertain. Germline V gene lookup returns CDR1 SGHNT and CDR2 YENEEA. CDR3 size: 13 residues. V shed 3 bases and J shed 5 bases, with 8 bases lying between them. The CDR3 nucleotides are TGTGCCAGCAGCTTTACGGTACACAATGAGCAGTTCTTC. Its protein is CASSFTVHNEQFF. Using reference TRBV11-3 and TRBJ2-1 for the parts outside the CDR3, the full variable domain is EAGVVQSPRYKIIEKKQPVAFWCNPISGHNTLYWYLQNLGQGPELLIRYENEEAVDDSQLPKDRFSAERLKGVDSTLKIQPAELGDSAVYLCASSFTVHNEQFFGPGTRLTVL.